This TCR beta chain was retrieved from a study of blood T cells in healthy people across ages. Notes on the study in general: There were more naive CD4+ cells and higher diversity in long-lived donors than in aged donors. Per-million-T-cell TCR beta diversity fell roughly linearly with age.

V gave up 4 bases and J gave up 3 bases, with 13 bases separating them. The CDR3 covers 14 residues. Germline V CDR1 and CDR2: SGHNT, YYREEE (reference sequence). On this clonotype itself: Its specificity is not known.

Next came a second PCR, run for about 6 to 11 cycles, which used a sample-barcoded 5' primer along with a J-beta primer mix. Every sample produced at least 2.5 million CDR3-containing paired-end reads. TCRdb re-analysed the 5' RACE reads in MiXCR, keeping a single row per CDR3 protein. The table records approximately 2,000,000 distinct CDR3 sequences, 30% to 40% of them present only once. Healthy Caucasians from Russia aged roughly 6 to 90 served as donors. The V gene is TRBV5-4, the J gene TRBJ1-2; D gene unclear. The clonotype was recovered from a human donor in good health. The sequenced sample was blood. The DNA for the CDR3 is TGTGCCAGCAGCGCACCCGACGGAGACTATGGCTACACCTTC. Amino acid sequence: CASSAPDGDYGYTF. The full variable domain, completed using reference TRBV5-4 and TRBJ1-2, is ETGVTQSPTHLIKTRGQQVTLRCSSQSGHNTVSWYQQALGQGPQFIFQYYREEENGRGNFPPRFSGLQFPNYSSELNVNALELDDSALYLCASSAPDGDYGYTFGSGTRLTVV.